These 18 T cell receptor beta chains were all obtained from the same sample, sequenced in a study of regulatory T cells in long-lasting Graves disease. Time point denoted: newly diagnosed GD, antithyroid drugs for less than 3 months. With RNA extracted from PBMCs as input, the TCR library was made. Arm-PCR of CDR3 regions and iRepertoire HTBI primers were the basis on which TCR beta libraries were built. TCRdb re-called the multiplex PCR reads with MiXCR, one entry per CDR3 protein. The table includes around 250,000 distinct CDR3 sequences, about 18% detected once. This sample was also put to use in a study of T cells in Graves' hyperthyroidism and ophthalmopathy.

The sequenced sample was peripheral blood mononuclear cells (PBMCs), obtained at new diagnosis, from a patient treated with antithyroid drugs. These receptors all come from a woman aged 30 to 39 with Graves disease.

J is TRBJ1-1 and V is TRBV19; D uncertain. The CDR3 spans 15 residues. CDR1 LNHDA and CDR2 SQIVND come from the germline V gene (reference sequence). Trimming stripped 3 bases from V and 6 bases from J, with 17 bases between. CDR3 sequence reads: CASSMNSVTSAEAFF. CDR3 sequence (DNA): TGTGCCAGTAGTATGAACAGCGTTACCTCCGCTGAAGCTTTCTTT.

This clonotype has just a few counts. The rearrangement uses TRBV5-4 and TRBJ2-2; D is uncertain. The CDR3 length is 13 residues. Trimming left V 4 bases short and J 4 bases short, with 8 bases between. Germline CDR1 is SGHNT and CDR2 is YYREEE (reference sequence). The CDR3 region is CASSGPLTGELFF. For the CDR3, the DNA is TGTGCCAGCAGCGGACCACTCACCGGGGAGCTGTTTTTT.

The J gene is TRBJ1-3, the V gene TRBV6-2 or TRBV6-3; no clear D gene. CDR1 and CDR2 (germline): MNHEY, SVGEGT. The CDR3 extends over 15 amino acids. V lost 8 bases and J 0 bases, leaving 14 bases between the germline ends. In DNA, the CDR3 is TGTGCCAGCGGGCCCGATCCCGGCTCTGGAAACACCATATATTTT. Protein product: CASGPDPGSGNTIYF.

Points on this clonotype: A much larger clone differs by one base, so this may be a read error. The chain employs TRBV15 and TRBJ2-2, with D tentatively TRBD2 (5 bases). This CDR3 is built from 16 residues. Germline V gene sequence: CDR1 LNHNV, CDR2 YYDKDF (reference sequence). Trimming cost V 1 base and J 1 base, with 10 bases left between them. CDR3 DNA: TGTGCCACCAGCAGAGTCGGGATAGAGAACACCGGGGAGCTGTTTTTT. This encodes CATSRVGIENTGELFF.

Comment on this clonotype: A single base separates this from a much larger clone, so it may be a read error. The V gene is TRBV7-6, the J gene TRBJ2-1; 8 positions match TRBD1. CDR1 and CDR2 from the germline V gene are SGHVS and FNYEAQ. CDR3 length: 15 residues. Trimming cost V 4 bases and J 8 bases; bases outside gene matches: 10. The CDR3 nucleotides are TGTGCCAGCAGCTACCAGGACAGGGTTCAAGATGAGCAGTTCTTC. Residues: CASSYQDRVQDEQFF.

This clonotype was counted at least ten times. The chain combines TRBV6-1 with TRBJ1-4; weak D call: TRBD1 (6 bases). V lost 8 bases, J lost 7 bases, and 17 bases lay in between. CDR1 and CDR2 from the germline V gene are MNHNS and SASEGT. The CDR3 has 14 amino acids. The CDR3 sequence is CASGRGRGPEKLFF. As DNA, the CDR3 is TGTGCCAGCGGGCGCGGCAGGGGACCTGAAAAACTGTTTTTT.

This clonotype was recorded at least ten times. The V call is TRBV6-1, the J call TRBJ1-2; the match to TRBD1 covers 7 bases. Per the germline V gene, CDR1 is MNHNS and CDR2 is SASEGT. The CDR3 is 14 residues long. The trim removed 3 bases at V and 4 bases at J, leaving 5 bases unmatched. CDR3 sequence (DNA): TGTGCCAGCAGTGATTGGACAGGTACCTATGGCTACACCTTC. It encodes CASSDWTGTYGYTF.

This clonotype was picked up many times. The rearrangement links TRBV5-1 to TRBJ1-2, with 7 positions matching TRBD1. Germline CDR1 and CDR2: SGHRS and YFSETQ. V lost 2 bases, J lost 0 bases, and 16 bases stayed unmatched. The CDR3 consists of 19 residues. CDR3 DNA: TGCGCCAGCAGCTTTCTCGGTTGGACAGGCATTAGGGCTAACTATGGCTACACCTTC. Amino acid sequence: CASSFLGWTGIRANYGYTF.

Many counts were recorded for this clonotype. The chain is built from TRBV12-3 or TRBV12-4 and TRBJ2-5; maybe TRBD1 (6 bases). The CDR3 extends over 14 amino acids. V was shortened by 6 bases and J by 0 bases, with 11 bases between the two germline ends. CDR3 DNA sequence: TGTGCCAGCAGCTATACAGGGTACCAAGAGACCCAGTACTTC. Its translation: CASSYTGYQETQYF.

Ten or more counts support this clonotype. V usage is TRBV29-1 and J usage is TRBJ1-5; a weak D match, TRBD1 (5 bases). The CDR3 runs 13 residues. V gave up 5 bases and J gave up 0 bases, with 8 bases separating them. CDR1 SQVTM and CDR2 ANQGSEA come from the germline V gene. CDR3 sequence (DNA): TGCAGCGTTAAACAGGATAGCAATCAGCCCCAGCATTTT. Translating gives CSVKQDSNQPQHF.

The J gene is TRBJ2-1, the V gene TRBV7-3; D is unresolved. CDR3 length equals 14 residues. Trimming stripped 7 bases from V and 2 bases from J, with 12 bases between. Germline CDR1 SGHTA, CDR2 FQGTGA. This chain's CDR3 is CASKRDITYNEQFF. The CDR3 DNA is TGTGCCAGCAAGCGAGACATAACCTACAATGAGCAGTTCTTC.

This clonotype was seen repeatedly, ten times or more. The chain is built from TRBV20-1 and TRBJ2-5, with D perhaps assigned TRBD1 or TRBD2 (6 bases each). CDR3 size: 15 residues. Germline loops: CDR1 DFQATT, CDR2 SNEGSKA (reference sequence). Trimming cost V 3 bases and J 4 bases, with 18 bases left between them. CDR3 nucleotide sequence: TGCAGTGCTAGCGGGGGCGGCGGAGGGCGAGAGACCCAGTACTTC. Its protein is CSASGGGGGRETQYF.

The table lists this clonotype with a few counts. The J gene is TRBJ1-5, the V gene TRBV4-1; 7 bases agree with TRBD1. J gave up 2 bases and V 1 base, and 5 bases lay outside the gene matches. Germline V gene lookup returns CDR1 MGHRA and CDR2 YSYEKL. This CDR3 has 16 amino acids. The CDR3 protein is CASSQAGTVGNQPQHF. CDR3 nucleotides: TGCGCCAGCAGCCAAGCAGGGACAGTGGGCAATCAGCCCCAGCATTTT.

This clonotype was observed a handful of times. The chain has TRBV4-1 and TRBJ2-1, with D unresolved. The CDR3 is 15 residues long. The V and J ends lost 0 bases and 0 bases respectively, with 6 bases between them. CDR1 is MGHRA and CDR2 is YSYEKL in the germline V gene. CDR3 bases: TGCGCCAGCAGCCAAGATACGGGCTCCTACAATGAGCAGTTCTTC. Protein: CASSQDTGSYNEQFF.

The V gene is TRBV25-1, the J gene TRBJ2-2; perhaps TRBD1 as D (5 bases). Germline assignment: CDR1 MGHDK and CDR2 SYGVNS. V was shortened by 8 bases and J by 1 base, with 14 bases between the two germline ends. The CDR3 is 15 residues long. The CDR3 reads CASQPIQGNTGELFF. CDR3 coding DNA: TGTGCCAGCCAACCTATTCAGGGGAACACCGGGGAGCTGTTTTTT.

This clonotype was counted many times. The rearrangement joins TRBV6-1 to TRBJ1-1; D may be TRBD1 (6 bases). Trimming cost V 6 bases and J 4 bases, with 15 bases left between them. CDR3 length: 14 residues. Germline V CDR1 and CDR2: MNHNS, SASEGT. The CDR3 bases are TGTGCCAGCAGCTTCGATGTCAGGGGCACTGAAGCTTTCTTT. Translation: CASSFDVRGTEAFF.

This clonotype was picked up many times. This chain joins TRBV19 and TRBJ2-2, with 8 bases aligning to TRBD1. V was clipped by 7 bases and J by 4 bases; unmatched bases: 8. The length of the CDR3 is 15 residues. Germline V gives CDR1 LNHDA, CDR2 SQIVND (reference sequence). The CDR3 sequence is CASTTTGGGTGELFF. The CDR3 DNA reads TGTGCCAGTACCACCACAGGGGGAGGCACCGGGGAGCTGTTTTTT.

The table lists this clonotype with many counts. This chain uses TRBV20-1 with TRBJ2-3, with 10 bases matching TRBD2. The CDR3 is 15 amino acids. Germline trimming cut 2 bases from V and 5 bases from J; bases unmatched to any gene: 7. Germline assignment: CDR1 DFQATT and CDR2 SNEGSKA (reference sequence). CDR3 bases: TGCAGTGCTAGACGGCCCAGCGGGGGGGAAGATACGCAGTATTTT. This translates into CSARRPSGGEDTQYF.